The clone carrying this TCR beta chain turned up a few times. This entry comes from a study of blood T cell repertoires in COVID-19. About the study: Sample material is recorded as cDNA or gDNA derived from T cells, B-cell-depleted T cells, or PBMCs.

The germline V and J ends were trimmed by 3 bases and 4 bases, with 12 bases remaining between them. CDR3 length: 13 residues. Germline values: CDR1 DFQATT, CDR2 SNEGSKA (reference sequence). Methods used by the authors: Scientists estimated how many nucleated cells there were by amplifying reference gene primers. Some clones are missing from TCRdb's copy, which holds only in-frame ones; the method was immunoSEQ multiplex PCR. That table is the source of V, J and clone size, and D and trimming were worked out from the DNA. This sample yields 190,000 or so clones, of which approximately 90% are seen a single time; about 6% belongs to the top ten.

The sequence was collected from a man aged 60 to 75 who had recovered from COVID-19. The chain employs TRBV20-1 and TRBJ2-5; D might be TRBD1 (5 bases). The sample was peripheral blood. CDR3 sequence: CSASFVQGETQYF. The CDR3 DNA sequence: TGCAGTGCTAGTTTCGTGCAGGGAGAGACCCAGTACTTC.